The present entry profiles one T cell receptor (beta chain) with its context. This clonotype was seen repeatedly, ten times or more. This receptor's antigen is unknown. It has no much larger one-base neighbor in the sample; base qualities were not kept. This specimen belongs to a study of T cells in Graves' hyperthyroidism and ophthalmopathy (dated by TCRdb to the late 2010s). Some background on the complete study: Peripheral blood was collected at initial diagnosis, before any treatment. For training and testing, the 100 or so patients in the discovery cohort were randomly divided in a 7:3 ratio. After blood sampling, hyperthyroidism patients were treated with methimazole at a starting dose of 30 mg daily, and ophthalmopathy patients were treated with high-dose intravenous methylprednisolone. In addition, the study compared T-cell repertoires in thyroid tissue and in blood from about six Graves' hyperthyroidism patients. To identify distinguishing TCR V-J signatures, a discovery cohort of around 98 patients was used, comprising 40 to 45 with Graves' ophthalmopathy and about 59 with stable Graves' hyperthyroidism. According to the paper, TCR Vbeta CDR3 sequencing was carried out on about 140 peripheral blood samples, which came from approximately 43 ophthalmopathy, fewer than 80 hyperthyroidism and around 17 progressor patients. An independent validation cohort of 18 to 20 hyperthyroidism patients and 17 patients who later progressed to ophthalmopathy tested prospective prediction of ophthalmopathy. Points the paper makes about the study in general: Sample size was not statistically predetermined, and blinding of investigators to group allocation was not performed. In validation, the model predicted progression to ophthalmopathy a median of roughly 6.5 months before onset, with roughly 71% sensitivity and roughly 73% specificity. A model built on a 13 V-J signature distinguished ophthalmopathy from stable hyperthyroidism, reaching approximately 89% sensitivity and around 81% specificity in cross-validation and 80%/75% in testing. Most expanded thyroid clonotypes (frequency above 0.001) were also detected in blood, a finding suggesting that blood repertoires may reflect thyroid immune responses.

The CDR3 spans 16 residues, from the cysteine through the phenylalanine. The CDR3 DNA has 48 bases and is translated from base 1. Trimming leaves V shorter by 8 bases and J shorter by 3 bases, with the junction holding 8 bases beyond the gene matches. The germline V gene provides CDR1 MNHNS and CDR2 SASEGT. Amplification of TCR beta CDR3 regions was carried out from RNA transcripts. A first-round RT-PCR of the TCR CDR3 used the HTBI primer set with the Qiagen OneStep RT-PCR kit. Libraries were constructed in a second round of multiplex PCR, after which size selection and purification were performed. Paired-end sequencing of the libraries was performed with 100 bp reads on an Illumina HiSeq2000. Regarding the original processing steps: SOAPnuke was used to process the raw data, with reads discarded if the reads contained adapters or uncalled bases, had a mean Phred below 15, or lacked an exact constant-primer or identifier match. COPE v1.2.5 was used to merge high-quality paired reads, and clonotypes were defined as unique nucleotide sequences. MiTCR v1.1 was used to align the clonotypes against IMGT TRBV, TRBD and TRBJ reference segments. Only V-J combinations with frequency above 0.0001, covering 99% to 99.2% of repertoires, were analysed. A TCS score was defined as the ratio between F50 (clonal expansion) and ExV (chaos), using BLOSUM62-based TCRdist between CDR3 peptides within each V-J. Welch's t-statistics and random forest reduced 514 V-J features to 13, which were used in a naive Bayes classifier (R e1071). TCRdb reprocessing: public reads trimmed at Q25 with fastp, clones called with MiXCR, in-frame beta chains kept. Entries that share a CDR3 protein sequence are merged under the most common genes and DNA. The V and J calls shown here were made by TCRdb, not taken from the authors' results. Across this sample there are 350,000 or so distinct CDR3 sequences, with about a sixth seen only once. The top ten clonotypes cover 15% to 18% of the sample.

Ophthalmopathy patients had moderately to severely active disease, Clinical Activity Score of at least 3, NOSPECS grade of at least 4, and duration under 3 months. The study excluded patients with uncontrolled infections, other autoimmune diseases, pregnancy or lactation. Diagnoses relied on clinical symptoms, serum thyroxine and TRAb, thyroid ultrasound and orbital computed tomography. PBMCs were separated from approximately 10 ml of fresh peripheral blood using Ficoll-Paque density gradient centrifugation. Trizol reagent was used to extract total RNA, and RNA quality was then checked on an Agilent 2100 Bioanalyzer.

The source is a woman in her 40s with Graves' ophthalmopathy. This chain joins TRBV6-1 to TRBJ2-2; 11 bases in between match TRBD2. Sequencing used blood. The DNA reads TGTGCCAGCCAACCATTAGCGGGAGGGTACACCGGGGAGCTGTTTTTT. Its translation is CASQPLAGGYTGELFF.